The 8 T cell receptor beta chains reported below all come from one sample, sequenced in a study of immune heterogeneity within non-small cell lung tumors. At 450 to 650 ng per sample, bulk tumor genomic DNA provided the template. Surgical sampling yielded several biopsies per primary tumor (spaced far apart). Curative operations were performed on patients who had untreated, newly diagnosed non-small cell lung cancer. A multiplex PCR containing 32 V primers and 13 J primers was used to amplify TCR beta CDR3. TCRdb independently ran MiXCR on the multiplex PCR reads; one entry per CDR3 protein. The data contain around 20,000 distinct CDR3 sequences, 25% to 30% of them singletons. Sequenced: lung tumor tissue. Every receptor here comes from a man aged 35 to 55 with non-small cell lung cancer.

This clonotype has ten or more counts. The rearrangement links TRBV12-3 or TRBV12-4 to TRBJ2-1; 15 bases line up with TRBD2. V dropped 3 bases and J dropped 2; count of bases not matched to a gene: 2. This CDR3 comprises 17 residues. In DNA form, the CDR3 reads TGTGCCAGCAGTTTCAGGACTAGCGGGAGGGCCTACAATGAGCAGTTCTTC. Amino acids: CASSFRTSGRAYNEQFF.

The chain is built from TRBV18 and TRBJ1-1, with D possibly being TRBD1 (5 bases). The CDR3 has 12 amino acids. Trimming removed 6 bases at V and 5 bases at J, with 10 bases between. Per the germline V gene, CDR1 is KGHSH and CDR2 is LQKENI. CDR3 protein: CASSPGPTEAFF. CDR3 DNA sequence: TGTGCCAGCTCCCCGGGACCGACTGAAGCTTTCTTT.

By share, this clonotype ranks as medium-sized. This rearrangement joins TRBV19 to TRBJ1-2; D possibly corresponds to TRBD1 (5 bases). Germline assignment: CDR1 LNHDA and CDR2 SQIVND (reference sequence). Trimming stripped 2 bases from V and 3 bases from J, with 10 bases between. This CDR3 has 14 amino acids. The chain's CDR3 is CASSIQGFYYGYTF. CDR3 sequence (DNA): TGTGCCAGTAGTATACAGGGATTTTACTATGGCTACACCTTC. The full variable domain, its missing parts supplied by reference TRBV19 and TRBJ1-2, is DGGITQSPKYLFRKEGQNVTLSCEQNLNHDAMYWYRQDPGQGLRLIYYSQIVNDFQKGDIAEGYSVSREKKESFPLTVTSAQKNPTAFYLCASSIQGFYYGYTFGSGTRLTVV.

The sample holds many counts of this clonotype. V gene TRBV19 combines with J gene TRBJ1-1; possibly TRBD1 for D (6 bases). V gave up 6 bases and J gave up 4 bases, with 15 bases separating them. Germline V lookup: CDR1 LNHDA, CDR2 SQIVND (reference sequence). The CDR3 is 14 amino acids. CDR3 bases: TGTGCCAGTAGCAAACAGGGAGGGGGCACTGAAGCTTTCTTT. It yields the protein CASSKQGGGTEAFF.

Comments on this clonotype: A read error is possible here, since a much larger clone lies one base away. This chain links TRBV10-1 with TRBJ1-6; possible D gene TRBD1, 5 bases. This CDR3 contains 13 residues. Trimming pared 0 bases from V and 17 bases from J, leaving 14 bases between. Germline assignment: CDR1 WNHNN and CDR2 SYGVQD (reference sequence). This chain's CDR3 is CASSESGAETIHF. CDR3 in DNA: TGCGCCAGCAGTGAGTCAGGGGCAGAGACCATCCACTTT.

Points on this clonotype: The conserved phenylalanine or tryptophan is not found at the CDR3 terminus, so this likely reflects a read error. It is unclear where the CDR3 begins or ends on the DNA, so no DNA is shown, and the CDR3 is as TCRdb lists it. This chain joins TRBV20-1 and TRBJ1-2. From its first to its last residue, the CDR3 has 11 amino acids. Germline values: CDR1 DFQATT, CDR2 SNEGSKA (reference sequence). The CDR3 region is CSANGNYGHTL.

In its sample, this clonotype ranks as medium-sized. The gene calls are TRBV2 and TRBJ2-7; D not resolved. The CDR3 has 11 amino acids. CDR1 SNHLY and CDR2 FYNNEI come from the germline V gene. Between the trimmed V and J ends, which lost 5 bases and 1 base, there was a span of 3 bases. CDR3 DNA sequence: TGTGCCAGCAGTTCTTCCTACGAGCAGTACTTC. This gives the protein CASSSSYEQYF.

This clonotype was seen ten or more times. This CDR3 is CASTPRTSGRGGDTQYF. The DNA for the CDR3 is TGTGCCAGTACCCCCCGGACTAGCGGGAGGGGAGGGGATACGCAGTATTTT. The gene calls are TRBV19 and TRBJ2-3, with 15 bases matching TRBD2. V lost 7 bases and J lost 6; bases outside the gene matches: 11. CDR3 size: 17 residues. Germline CDR1 LNHDA, CDR2 SQIVND (reference sequence).